A selection of T cell receptor beta chains follows, all from one sample in a study of blood T cell repertoires in COVID-19. Using immunoSEQ multiplex PCR, the repertoire was profiled, and TCRdb retains in-frame clones only, with some absent. Among about 280,000 clones listed, 80% to 95% were seen once. Input material: PBMCs or T cells enriched from blood (not recorded which). Receptors originate from a man in his forties who had been exposed to COVID-19. The CDR3 runs from the conserved cysteine through the conserved F or W. D genes are given only for firm matches. The size entry is marked missing in some rows and otherwise reads once, few, many or a size class.

TRBD1	once	TRBV6-5	TRBJ2-1	14	TGTGCCAGCAGGGTAGGACAGGGACTCAATGAGCAGTTCTTC	CASRVGQGLNEQFF
NA	NA	TRBV28	TRBJ2-6	16	TGTGCCAGCAGTTTGGGGGGGGCGCTTGGGGCCAACGTCCTGACTTTC	CASSLGGALGANVLTF
NA	NA	TRBV10-1	TRBJ2-1	14	TGCGCCAGCAGTGAGTCAATCATGGAGGATGAGCAGTTCTTC	CASSESIMEDEQFF
TRBD2	NA	TRBV6-4	TRBJ2-3	14	TGTGCCAGCAGTGAGATAGCGGGGACAGATACGCAGTATTTT	CASSEIAGTDTQYF
NA	NA	TRBV7-9	TRBJ1-2	15	TGTGCCAGCAGCTGGGGAGGGCTGGCGAACTATGGCTACACCTTC	CASSWGGLANYGYTF
NA	NA	TRBV7-6	TRBJ1-1	16	TGTGCCAGCAGCACCGGGATCCAGTTCATGAACACTGAAGCTTTCTTT	CASSTGIQFMNTEAFF
TRBD2	NA	TRBV4-1	TRBJ2-7	16	TGCGCCAGCAGCCAACCGACTAGCGGGAGAGGTTACGAGCAGTACTTC	CASSQPTSGRGYEQYF
TRBD2	NA	TRBV7-9	TRBJ2-1	15	TGTGCCAGCAGCTTTAGCGGGGGGTACTACAATGAGCAGTTCTTC	CASSFSGGYYNEQFF
TRBD2	NA	TRBV19	TRBJ2-1	15	TGTGCCAGTAGTTCCGGGACTAGCTCCTACAATGAGCAGTTCTTC	CASSSGTSSYNEQFF
TRBD2	NA	TRBV7-2	TRBJ2-5	15	TGTGCCAGCAGCTCTGGACTAGCGGGAGGGGAGACCCAGTACTTC	CASSSGLAGGETQYF
TRBD2	NA	TRBV5-8	TRBJ2-5	17	TGTGCCAGCAGCTTGGGACTAGCGGGAGGTACGATAGAGACCCAGTACTTC	CASSLGLAGGTIETQYF
NA	NA	TRBV5-1	TRBJ2-2	14	TGCGCCAGCAGCTTGGAGCTAAACACCGGGGAGCTGTTTTTT	CASSLELNTGELFF
NA	NA	TRBV24-1	TRBJ2-7	14	TGTGCCACCAGTCCCGGACGGACTACCTACGAGCAGTACTTC	CATSPGRTTYEQYF
TRBD1	once	TRBV19	TRBJ2-2	15	TGTGCCAGTATGGCGGACAGGGAGAAGACCGGGGAGCTGTTTTTT	CASMADREKTGELFF
TRBD2	NA	TRBV5-1	TRBJ2-7	14	TGCGCCAGCAGCCCCGGACTAGCGGGAGACGAGCAGTACTTC	CASSPGLAGDEQYF
NA	NA	TRBV6-1	TRBJ2-7	13	TGTGCCAGCAGTGAAACAGGGTGGGACGAGCAGTACTTC	CASSETGWDEQYF
TRBD1	NA	TRBV6-5	TRBJ2-4	14	TGTGCCAGCAGTCTACAGGGGGGCAAAAACATTCAGTACTTC	CASSLQGGKNIQYF
TRBD2	NA	TRBV7-9	TRBJ2-7	15	TGTGCCAGCAGCTTGGGACTAGCGGCCTCCTACGAGCAGTACTTC	CASSLGLAASYEQYF
TRBD1	NA	TRBV7-9	TRBJ1-1	15	TGTGCCAGCAGCTTAGGGACAGGGCCGAACACTGAAGCTTTCTTT	CASSLGTGPNTEAFF
TRBD1	NA	TRBV9	TRBJ2-2	17	TGTGCCAGCAGCATCCGACAGGGTTATGGGGTGACCGGGGAGCTGTTTTTT	CASSIRQGYGVTGELFF
NA	NA	TRBV28	TRBJ2-7	15	TGTGCCAGCAGTTCGACGGGGAGAAGCTCCTACGAGCAGTACTTC	CASSSTGRSSYEQYF
NA	NA	TRBV13	TRBJ2-3	16	TGTGCCAGCAGCCCCCCTCCGGGGTCGGAGGCAGATACGCAGTATTTT	CASSPPPGSEADTQYF
NA	NA	TRBV7-9	TRBJ2-7	12	TGTGCCAGCAGTCGTCCGTCGGGCGAGCAGTACTTC	CASSRPSGEQYF
TRBD1	once	TRBV3-1/TRBV3-2	TRBJ1-6	14	TGTGCCAGCAGCGGACAGGGCTATGATTCACCCCTCCACTTT	CASSGQGYDSPLHF
NA	NA	TRBV19	TRBJ2-5	13	TGTGCCAGTAAGGCTGGGACACAAGAGACCCAGTACTTC	CASKAGTQETQYF